The clone carrying this TCR beta chain was seen only once. This entry comes from a study of blood T cell repertoires in COVID-19. Study-level information: The study drew acute and convalescent COVID-19 samples from the United States, Italy and Spain.

The V end was cut by 0 bases, the J end by 10 bases, with 8 bases between. Looked up from germline, CDR1 is SGHKS and CDR2 is YYEKEE (reference sequence). The CDR3 totals 13 residues. Profiled with immunoSEQ multiplex PCR; TCRdb holds only in-frame clones, not every one. The table shows approximately 100,000 clones, with about 80% occurring only once. The sequence came from a human donor in a cohort sampled during active COVID-19. The chain couples TRBV5-5 to TRBJ1-6, with D unresolved. The sequencing sample was made of peripheral blood. The DNA for the CDR3 is TGTGCCAGCAGCTTGGCCCTAGAATCACCCCTCCACTTT. Its protein product is CASSLALESPLHF.